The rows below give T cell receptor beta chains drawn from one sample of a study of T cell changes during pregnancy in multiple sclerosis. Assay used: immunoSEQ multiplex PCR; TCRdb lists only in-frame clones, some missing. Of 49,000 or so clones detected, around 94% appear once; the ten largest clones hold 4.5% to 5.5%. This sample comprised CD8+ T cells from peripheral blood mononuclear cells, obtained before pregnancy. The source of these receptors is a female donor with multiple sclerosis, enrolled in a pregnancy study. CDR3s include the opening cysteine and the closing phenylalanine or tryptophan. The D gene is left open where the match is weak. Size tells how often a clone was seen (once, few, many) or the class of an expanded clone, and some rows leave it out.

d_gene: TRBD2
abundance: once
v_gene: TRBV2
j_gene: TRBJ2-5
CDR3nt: TGTGCCAGCAAGGGGACTAGCGGGAGTGGTTCGGGAGAGACCCAGTACTTC
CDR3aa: CASKGTSGSGSGETQYF

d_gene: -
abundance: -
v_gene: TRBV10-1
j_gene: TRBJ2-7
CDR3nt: TGCGCCAGCAGTTCCGGGGTTAACTACGAGCAGTACTTC
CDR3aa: CASSSGVNYEQYF

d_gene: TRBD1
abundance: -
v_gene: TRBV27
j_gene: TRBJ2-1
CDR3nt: TGTGCCAGAGGGACAGGGCTGTCCTACAATGAGCAGTTCTTC
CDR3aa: CARGTGLSYNEQFF

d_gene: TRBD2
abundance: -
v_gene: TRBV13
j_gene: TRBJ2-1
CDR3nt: TGTGCCAGCAGCCGACTTCAGGGGACTAGCGGCCCCAATGAGCAGTTCTTC
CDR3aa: CASSRLQGTSGPNEQFF

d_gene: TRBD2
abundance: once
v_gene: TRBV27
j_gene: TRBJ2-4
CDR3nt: TGTGCCAGCAGCTTATTCCCAGCGGGAGGGCTTTTTGACATTCAGTACTTC
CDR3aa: CASSLFPAGGLFDIQYF

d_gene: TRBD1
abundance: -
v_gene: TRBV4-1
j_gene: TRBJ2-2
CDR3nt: TGCGCCAGCAGGCCACAGGGGTTCGACGGGGAGCTGTTTTTT
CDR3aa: CASRPQGFDGELFF

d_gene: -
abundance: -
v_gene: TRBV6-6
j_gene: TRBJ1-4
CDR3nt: TGTGCCAGCAGTTACTCGCCAGGCCGTGAAAAACTGTTTTTT
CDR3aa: CASSYSPGREKLFF

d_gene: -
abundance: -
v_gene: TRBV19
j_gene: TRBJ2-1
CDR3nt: TGTGCCAGTAGCGGGACTCAGTTCCAGTTCTTC
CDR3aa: CASSGTQFQFF

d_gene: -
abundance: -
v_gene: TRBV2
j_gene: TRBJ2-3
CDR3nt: TGTGCCAGCAGGCCGGAGACGATCACAGATACGCAGTATTTT
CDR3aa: CASRPETITDTQYF

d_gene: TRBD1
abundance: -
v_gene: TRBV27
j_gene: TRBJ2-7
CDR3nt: TGTGCCAGCAGTTTGTCGACAGGGGCGGGCGAGCAGTACTTC
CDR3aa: CASSLSTGAGEQYF

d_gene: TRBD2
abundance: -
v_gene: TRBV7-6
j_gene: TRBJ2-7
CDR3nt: TGTGCCAGCAGCTTAGGTCAGGGAGGGAACTACGAGCAGTACTTC
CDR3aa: CASSLGQGGNYEQYF

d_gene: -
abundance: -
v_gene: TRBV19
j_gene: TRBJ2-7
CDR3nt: TGTGCCAGTTCCGGGAGCTACGAGCAGTACTTC
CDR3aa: CASSGSYEQYF

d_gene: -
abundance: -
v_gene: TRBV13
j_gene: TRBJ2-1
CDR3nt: TGTGCCAGCAGCTCGGGACACCTCTACAATGAGCAGTTCTTC
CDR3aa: CASSSGHLYNEQFF

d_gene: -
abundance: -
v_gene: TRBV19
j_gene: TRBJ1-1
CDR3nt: TGTGCCAGTAGTATTCTCGGGATGAACACTGAAGCTTTCTTT
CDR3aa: CASSILGMNTEAFF

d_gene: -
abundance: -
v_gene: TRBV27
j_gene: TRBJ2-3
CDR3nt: TGTGCCAGCAGGGGGGGTTTCTCAGATACGCAGTATTTT
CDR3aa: CASRGGFSDTQYF

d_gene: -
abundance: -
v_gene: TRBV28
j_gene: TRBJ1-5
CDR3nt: TGTGCCAGCAGCACGCAGGGGATCGGGAGCAATCAGCCCCAGCATTTT
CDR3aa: CASSTQGIGSNQPQHF

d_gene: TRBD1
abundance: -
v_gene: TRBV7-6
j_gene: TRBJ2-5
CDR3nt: TGTGCCAGCAGCTTATTGGGACAGGGTTCGGAGACCCAGTACTTC
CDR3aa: CASSLLGQGSETQYF

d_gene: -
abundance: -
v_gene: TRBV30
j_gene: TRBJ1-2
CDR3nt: TGTGCCTGGAGTGTATATGCAGGGAACTATGGCTACACCTTC
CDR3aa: CAWSVYAGNYGYTF

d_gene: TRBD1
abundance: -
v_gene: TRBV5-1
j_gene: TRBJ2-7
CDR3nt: TGCGCCAGCAGCTTGGAAGGGACAGGGACCTACGAGCAGTACTTC
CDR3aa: CASSLEGTGTYEQYF

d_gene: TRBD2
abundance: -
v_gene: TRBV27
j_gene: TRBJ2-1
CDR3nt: TGTGCCAGCAGACCTAGCGGGACCTACAATGAGCAGTTCTTC
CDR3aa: CASRPSGTYNEQFF

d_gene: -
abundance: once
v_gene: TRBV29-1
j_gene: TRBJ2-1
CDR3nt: TGCAGCGTGGGGGCAGGGGTCGAGCAGTTCTTC
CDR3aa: CSVGAGVEQFF

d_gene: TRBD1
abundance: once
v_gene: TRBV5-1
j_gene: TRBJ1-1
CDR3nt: TGCGCCAGCAGCTTAGACAGGGGAGGGAACACTGAAGCTTTCTTT
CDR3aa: CASSLDRGGNTEAFF

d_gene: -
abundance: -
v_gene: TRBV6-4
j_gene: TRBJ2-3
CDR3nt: TGTGCCAGCAGTGACGAAGCGGCAGGGGGCACAGATACGCAGTATTTT
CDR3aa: CASSDEAAGGTDTQYF

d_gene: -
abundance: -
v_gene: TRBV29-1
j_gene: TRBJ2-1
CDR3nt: TGCAGCGTTGAAGGAGGGTCCTACAATGAGCAGTTCTTC
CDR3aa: CSVEGGSYNEQFF

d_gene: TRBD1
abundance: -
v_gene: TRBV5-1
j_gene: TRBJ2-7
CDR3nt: TGCGCCAGCAGCTTCGGACAGGGGTCCTACGAGCAGTACTTC
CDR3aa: CASSFGQGSYEQYF

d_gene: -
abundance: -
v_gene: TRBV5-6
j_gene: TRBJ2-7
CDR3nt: TGTGCCAGCAGCTTCCTCTCCTACGAGCAGTACTTC
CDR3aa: CASSFLSYEQYF

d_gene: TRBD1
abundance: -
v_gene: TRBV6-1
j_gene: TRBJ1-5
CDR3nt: TGTGCCAGTATTAACCCACGGGACAGACTCAAGCCCCAGCATTTT
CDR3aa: CASINPRDRLKPQHF

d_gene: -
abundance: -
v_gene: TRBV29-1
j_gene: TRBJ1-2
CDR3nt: TGCAGCGTTGTCCTGGGGCGATCGTATGGCTACACCTTC
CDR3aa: CSVVLGRSYGYTF

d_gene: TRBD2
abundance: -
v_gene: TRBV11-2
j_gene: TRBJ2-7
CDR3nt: TGTGCCAGCAGCTTAGATCTATTGGGGGAGGGCTACGAGCAGTACTTC
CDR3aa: CASSLDLLGEGYEQYF

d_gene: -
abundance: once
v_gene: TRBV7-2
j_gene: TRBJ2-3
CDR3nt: TGTGCCAGCACAGGGGAGCTTCCAAGAGATACGCAGTATTTT
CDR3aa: CASTGELPRDTQYF

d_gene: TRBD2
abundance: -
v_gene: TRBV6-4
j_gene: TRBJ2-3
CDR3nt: TGTGCCAGCAGTGACACAACGGGAGGGCCGGCAGATACGCAGTATTTT
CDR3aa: CASSDTTGGPADTQYF

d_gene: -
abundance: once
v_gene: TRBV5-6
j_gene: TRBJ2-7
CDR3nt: TGTGCCAGCAGCTTTGGCAGAACCTACGAGCAGTACTTC
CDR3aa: CASSFGRTYEQYF

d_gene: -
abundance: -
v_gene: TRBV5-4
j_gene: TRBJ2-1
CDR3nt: TGTGCCAGCAGCTCGGGAAGAAAGGTCCCCTACAATGAGCAGTTCTTC
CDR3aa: CASSSGRKVPYNEQFF

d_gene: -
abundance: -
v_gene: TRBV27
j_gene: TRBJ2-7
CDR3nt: TGTGCCAGCAGTGACACAAGCGGTGGGTTCTACGAGCAGTACTTC
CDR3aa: CASSDTSGGFYEQYF

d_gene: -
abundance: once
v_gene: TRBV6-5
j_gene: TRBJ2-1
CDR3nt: TGTGCCAGCAGTTACGGGGGACTTCTCAATGAGCAGTTCTTC
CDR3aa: CASSYGGLLNEQFF

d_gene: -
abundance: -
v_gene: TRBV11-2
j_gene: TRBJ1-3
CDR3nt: TGTGCCAGCAGCTCAGATCCCCTCAGCTCTGGAAACACCATATATTTT
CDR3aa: CASSSDPLSSGNTIYF

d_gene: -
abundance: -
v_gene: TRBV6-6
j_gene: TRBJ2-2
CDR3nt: TGTGCCAGCAGCCCGGGACTGTCGAGCCCCGGGGAGCTGTTTTTT
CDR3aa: CASSPGLSSPGELFF

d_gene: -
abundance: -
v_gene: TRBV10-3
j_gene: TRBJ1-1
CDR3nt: TGTGCCATCAGTGAGGGAGGGAACACTGAAGCTTTCTTT
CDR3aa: CAISEGGNTEAFF

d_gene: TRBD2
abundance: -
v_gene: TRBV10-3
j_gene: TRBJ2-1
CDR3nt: TGTGCCATCAGTGATGGCCTAGCGGGAGATGAGCAGTTCTTC
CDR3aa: CAISDGLAGDEQFF

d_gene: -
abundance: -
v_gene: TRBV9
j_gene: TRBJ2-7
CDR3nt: TGTGCCAGCAGCGAACAGGGAGGGTCCTACGAGCAGTACTTC
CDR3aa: CASSEQGGSYEQYF

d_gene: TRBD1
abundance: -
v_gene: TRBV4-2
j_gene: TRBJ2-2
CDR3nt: TGTGCCAGCAGCCCGGGACAGGGGGACACCGGGGAGCTGTTTTTT
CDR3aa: CASSPGQGDTGELFF

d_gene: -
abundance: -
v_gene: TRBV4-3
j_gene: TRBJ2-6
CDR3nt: TGCGCCAGCAGCCCTACCGGGGCTGGGGCCAACGTCCTGACTTTC
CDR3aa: CASSPTGAGANVLTF

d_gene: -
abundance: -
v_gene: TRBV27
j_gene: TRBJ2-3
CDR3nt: TGTGCCAGCAGCCAGAACCGGGGTAGAAACACAGATACGCAGTATTTT
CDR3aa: CASSQNRGRNTDTQYF

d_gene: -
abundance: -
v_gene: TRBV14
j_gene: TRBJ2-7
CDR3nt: TGTGCCAGCAGCCAACTAAGCTCCTACGAGCAGTACTTC
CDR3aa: CASSQLSSYEQYF

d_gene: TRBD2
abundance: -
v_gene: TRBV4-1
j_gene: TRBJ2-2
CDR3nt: TGCGCCAGCAGCCAAGAGGGATCCCTAGCGGGGGCGAACACCGGGGAGCTGTTTTTT
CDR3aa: CASSQEGSLAGANTGELFF

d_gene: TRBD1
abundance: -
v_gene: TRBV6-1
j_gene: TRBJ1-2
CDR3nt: TGTGCCAGCAGTGTGACAGGGCCAAACGGCTACACCTTC
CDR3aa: CASSVTGPNGYTF

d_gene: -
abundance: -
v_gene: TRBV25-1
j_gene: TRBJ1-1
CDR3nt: TGTGCCAGCATTGCGGAGAACACTGAAGCTTTCTTT
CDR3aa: CASIAENTEAFF

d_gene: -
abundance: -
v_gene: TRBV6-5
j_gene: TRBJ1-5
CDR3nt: TGTGCCAGCAGGCTACAGGTTTATAGCAATCAGCCCCAGCATTTT
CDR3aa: CASRLQVYSNQPQHF